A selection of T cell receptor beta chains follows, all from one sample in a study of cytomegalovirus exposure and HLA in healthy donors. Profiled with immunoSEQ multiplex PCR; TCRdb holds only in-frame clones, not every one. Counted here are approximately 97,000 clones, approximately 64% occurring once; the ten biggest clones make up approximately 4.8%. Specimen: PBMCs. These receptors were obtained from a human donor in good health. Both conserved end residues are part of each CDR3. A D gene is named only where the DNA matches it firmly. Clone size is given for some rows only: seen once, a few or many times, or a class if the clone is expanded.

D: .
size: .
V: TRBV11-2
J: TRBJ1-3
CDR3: CASSRPEGSGNTIYF
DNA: TGTGCCAGCAGCCGCCCAGAGGGATCTGGAAACACCATATATTTT

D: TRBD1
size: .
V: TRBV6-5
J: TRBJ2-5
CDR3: CASSVYRGRGETQYF
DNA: TGTGCCAGCAGCGTCTACAGGGGGCGAGGAGAGACCCAGTACTTC

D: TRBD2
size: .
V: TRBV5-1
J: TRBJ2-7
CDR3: CASSPPGTSFDEQYF
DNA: TGCGCCAGCAGCCCTCCCGGGACTAGTTTTGACGAGCAGTACTTC

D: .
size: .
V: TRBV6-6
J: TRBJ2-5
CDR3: CASSKTGNQETQYF
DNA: TGTGCCAGCAGCAAAACAGGAAACCAAGAGACCCAGTACTTC

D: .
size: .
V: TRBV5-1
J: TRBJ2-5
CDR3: CASQMINGETQYF
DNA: TGCGCCAGTCAGATGATAAACGGGGAGACCCAGTACTTC

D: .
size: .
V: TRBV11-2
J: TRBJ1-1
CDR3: CASSFGVRGAFF
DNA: TGTGCCAGCAGCTTCGGGGTCCGGGGAGCTTTCTTT

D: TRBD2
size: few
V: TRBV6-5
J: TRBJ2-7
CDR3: CASRAKAGGPGEQYF
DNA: TGTGCCAGTCGCGCTAAGGCGGGAGGGCCGGGCGAGCAGTACTTC

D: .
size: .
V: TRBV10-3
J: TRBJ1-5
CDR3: CAISESASSNQPQHF
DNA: TGTGCCATCAGTGAGTCTGCCAGTAGCAATCAGCCCCAGCATTTT

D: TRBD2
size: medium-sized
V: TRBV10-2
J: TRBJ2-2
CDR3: CASSWTSPGELFF
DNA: TGCGCCAGCAGTTGGACTAGCCCCGGGGAGCTGTTTTTT

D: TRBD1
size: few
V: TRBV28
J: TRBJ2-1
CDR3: CASSSGQGSLGIYNEQFF
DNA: TGTGCCAGCAGTTCGGGACAGGGAAGTCTAGGCATCTACAATGAGCAGTTCTTC

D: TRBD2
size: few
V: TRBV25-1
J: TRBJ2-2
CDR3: CASSEYTQTSGRVKLFF
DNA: TGTGCCAGCAGTGAATATACCCAGACTAGCGGGAGAGTAAAGCTGTTTTTT

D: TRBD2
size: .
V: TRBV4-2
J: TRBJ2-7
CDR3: CASSQDGTSESYEQYF
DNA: TGTGCCAGCAGCCAAGATGGGACTAGCGAGAGTTACGAGCAGTACTTC

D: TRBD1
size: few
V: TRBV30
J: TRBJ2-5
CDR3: CAWNRVGGGETQYF
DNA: TGTGCCTGGAACCGGGTAGGGGGCGGGGAGACCCAGTACTTC

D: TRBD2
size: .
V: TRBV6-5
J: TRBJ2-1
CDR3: CASSYSASGRIYEQFF
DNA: TGTGCCAGCAGTTACTCGGCTAGCGGGAGGATATATGAGCAGTTCTTC

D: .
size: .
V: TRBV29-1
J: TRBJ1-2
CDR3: CSVNPGGTGSGYTF
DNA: TGCAGCGTCAACCCGGGGGGAACCGGCAGTGGCTACACCTTC

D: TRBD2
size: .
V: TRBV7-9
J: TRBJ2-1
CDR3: CASSFGLAGVYEQFF
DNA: TGTGCCAGCAGTTTCGGACTAGCGGGAGTTTATGAGCAGTTCTTC

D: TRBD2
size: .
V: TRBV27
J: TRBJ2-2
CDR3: CASSVTSGRAGELFF
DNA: TGTGCCAGCAGTGTGACTAGCGGGAGGGCCGGGGAGCTGTTTTTT

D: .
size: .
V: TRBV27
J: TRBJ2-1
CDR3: CASSTPPAGNEQFF
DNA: TGTGCCAGCAGTACGCCCCCGGCGGGGAATGAGCAGTTCTTC

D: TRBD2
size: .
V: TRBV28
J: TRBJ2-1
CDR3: CASSRYLRGGAGSEQFF
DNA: TGTGCCAGCAGTCGCTACCTAAGGGGTGGAGCGGGGAGTGAGCAGTTCTTC

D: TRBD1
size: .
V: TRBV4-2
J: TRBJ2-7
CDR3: CASSEDRAYEQYF
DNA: TGTGCCAGCAGCGAGGACAGGGCCTACGAGCAGTACTTC